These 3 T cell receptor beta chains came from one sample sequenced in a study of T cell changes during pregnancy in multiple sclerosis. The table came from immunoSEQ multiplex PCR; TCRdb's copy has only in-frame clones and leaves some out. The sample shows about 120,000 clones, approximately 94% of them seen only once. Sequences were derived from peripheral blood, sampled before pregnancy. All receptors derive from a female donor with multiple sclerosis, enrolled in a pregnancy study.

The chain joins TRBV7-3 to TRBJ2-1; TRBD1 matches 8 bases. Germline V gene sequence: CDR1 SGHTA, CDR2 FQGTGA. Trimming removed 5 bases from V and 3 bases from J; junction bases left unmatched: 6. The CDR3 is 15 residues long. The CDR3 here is CASSPRTGIYNEQFF. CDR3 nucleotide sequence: TGTGCCAGCAGCCCCAGGACAGGGATCTACAATGAGCAGTTCTTC. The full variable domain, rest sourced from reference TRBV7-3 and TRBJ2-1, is GAGVSQTPSNKVTEKGKYVELRCDPISGHTALYWYRQSLGQGPEFLIYFQGTGAADDSGLPNDRFFAVRPEGSVSTLKIQRTERGDSAVYLCASSPRTGIYNEQFFGPGTRLTVL.

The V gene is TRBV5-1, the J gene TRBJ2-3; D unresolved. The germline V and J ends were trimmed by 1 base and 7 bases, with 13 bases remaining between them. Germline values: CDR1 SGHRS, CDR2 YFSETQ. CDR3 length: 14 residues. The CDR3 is CASSLKAGHHTQYF. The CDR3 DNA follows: TGCGCCAGCAGCTTGAAGGCAGGTCACCATACGCAGTATTTT.

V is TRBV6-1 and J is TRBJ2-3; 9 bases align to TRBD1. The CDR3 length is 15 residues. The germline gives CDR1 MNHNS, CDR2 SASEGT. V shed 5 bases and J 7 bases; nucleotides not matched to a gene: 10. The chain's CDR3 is CASSTRPGQGYTQYF. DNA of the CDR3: TGTGCCAGCAGTACCAGGCCGGGACAGGGCTATACGCAGTATTTT.